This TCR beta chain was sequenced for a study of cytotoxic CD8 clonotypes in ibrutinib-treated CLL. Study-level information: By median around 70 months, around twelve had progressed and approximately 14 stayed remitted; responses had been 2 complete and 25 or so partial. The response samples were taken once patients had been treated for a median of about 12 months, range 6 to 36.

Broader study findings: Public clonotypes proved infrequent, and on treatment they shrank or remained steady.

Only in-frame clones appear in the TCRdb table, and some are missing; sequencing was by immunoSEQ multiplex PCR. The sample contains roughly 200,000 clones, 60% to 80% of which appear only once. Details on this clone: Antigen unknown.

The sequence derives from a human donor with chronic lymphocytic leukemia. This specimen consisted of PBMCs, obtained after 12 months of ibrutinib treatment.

In DNA form, the CDR3 reads TGTGCCAGCTCCAGCCAGGGACAGGGCAATTCACCCCTCCACTTT. Translated, it gives CASSSQGQGNSPLHF. The V call is TRBV18, the J call TRBJ1-6, with TRBD1 matching 9 bases. Germline V CDR1 and CDR2: KGHSH, LQKENI. CDR3 length: 15 amino acids. V dropped 6 bases and J dropped 7; count of bases not matched to a gene: 7. Together with reference TRBV18 and TRBJ1-6, the CDR3 gives the full variable domain: NAGVMQNPRHLVRRRGQEARLRCSPMKGHSHVYWYRQLPEEGLKFMVYLQKENIIDESGMPKERFSAEFPKEGPSILRIQQVVRGDSAAYFCASSSQGQGNSPLHFGNGTRLTVT.